This T cell receptor (beta chain) was observed in a study of blood T cell repertoires in COVID-19. Study-wide background: COVID-19 samples collected from the United States, Italy and Spain covered acute and convalescent phases. PBMCs, B-cell-depleted T cells, or T cells provided the cDNA or gDNA that made up the material.

Authors' data handling: Counts of nucleated cells, estimated from reference gene primer amplification, were obtained. Clones were read by immunoSEQ multiplex PCR, and TCRdb kept only the in-frame ones, dropping some. The V and J calls and clone size are taken from that table; D and trimming were inferred from the DNA. The table records roughly 440,000 clones, approximately 89% of them present only once. Sequenced sample: peripheral blood. The receptor was derived from a woman between 45 and 65 years old with COVID-19, enrolled during active disease.

The CDR3 here is CASSQRGGGGSTDTQYF. DNA of the CDR3: TGTGCCAGCAGCCAACGTGGAGGCGGGGGGAGCACAGATACGCAGTATTTT. The chain has TRBV4-2 and TRBJ2-3; TRBD2 agrees at 8 bases. Looked up from germline, CDR1 is LGHNA and CDR2 is YNFKEQ. Trimming took 2 bases from V and 0 from J; bases not matched to a gene: 7. The CDR3 spans 17 residues.